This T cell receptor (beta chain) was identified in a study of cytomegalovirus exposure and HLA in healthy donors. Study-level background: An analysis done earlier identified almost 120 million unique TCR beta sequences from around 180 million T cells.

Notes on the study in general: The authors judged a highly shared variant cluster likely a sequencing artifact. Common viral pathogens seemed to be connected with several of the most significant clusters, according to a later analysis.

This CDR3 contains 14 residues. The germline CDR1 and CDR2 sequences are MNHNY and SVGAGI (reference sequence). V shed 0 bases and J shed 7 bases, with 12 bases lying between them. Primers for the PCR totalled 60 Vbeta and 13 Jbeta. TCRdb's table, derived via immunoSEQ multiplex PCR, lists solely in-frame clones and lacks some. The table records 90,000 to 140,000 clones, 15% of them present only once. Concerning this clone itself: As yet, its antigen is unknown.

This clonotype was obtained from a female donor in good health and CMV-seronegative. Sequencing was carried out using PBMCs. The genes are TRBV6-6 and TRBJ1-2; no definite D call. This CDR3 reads CASSYSEVMSGYTF. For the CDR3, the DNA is TGTGCCAGCAGTTACTCCGAGGTAATGAGTGGCTACACCTTC.